Shown below are 26 T cell receptor beta chains from a single sample sequenced in a study of shared clonotypes between healthy human individuals. Here immunoSEQ multiplex PCR was the method, and the copy in TCRdb shows in-frame clones only, minus some. This table has roughly 1,800,000 clones, about 95% appearing once. As defined, naive CD8 cells were CD45RO-negative and positively selected for CCR7, with terminally differentiated effector memory CD45RA+ cells excluded. Sequenced material: naive CD8+ T cells sorted from blood. These TCRs come from a young man in good health.

This clone was picked up one time. This rearrangement joins TRBV5-1 to TRBJ2-1; 9 bases fit TRBD1. CDR1 is SGHRS and CDR2 is YFSETQ in the germline V gene. The CDR3 loop spans 15 amino acids. With V trimmed by 2 bases and J by 2 bases, 2 bases remained unmatched. CDR3 loop: CASSFRDRAYNEQFF. In DNA form, the CDR3 reads TGCGCCAGCAGCTTCCGGGACAGGGCCTACAATGAGCAGTTCTTC. Together with reference TRBV5-1 and TRBJ2-1, the CDR3 gives the full variable domain: KAGVTQTPRYLIKTRGQQVTLSCSPISGHRSVSWYQQTPGQGLQFLFEYFSETQRNKGNFPGRFSGRQFSNSRSEMNVSTLELGDSALYLCASSFRDRAYNEQFFGPGTRLTVL.

The chain uses TRBV4-3 and TRBJ2-1; D possibly corresponds to TRBD2 (5 bases). Trimming stripped 0 bases from V and 7 bases from J, with 13 bases between. The CDR3 is made up of 15 amino acids. Germline V gives CDR1 LGHNA, CDR2 YSLEER. The CDR3 DNA reads as TGCGCCAGCAGCCAAGATCTCTCGGGCGGGAATGAGCAGTTCTTC. It specifies CASSQDLSGGNEQFF.

The chain has TRBV7-9 and TRBJ2-7, with D perhaps matching TRBD1 (6 bases). V gave up 2 bases and J gave up 2 bases, with 10 bases separating them. CDR1 is SEHNR and CDR2 is FQNEAQ in the germline V gene (reference sequence). The CDR3 runs 14 residues. This chain's CDR3 is CASSLTGLAYEQYF. In DNA form, the CDR3 reads TGTGCCAGCAGCTTAACAGGGTTAGCCTACGAGCAGTACTTC.

V gene TRBV7-2 combines with J gene TRBJ2-5; 11 bases map to TRBD2. The CDR3 spans 16 residues. Trimming removed 5 bases from V and 1 base from J; junction bases left unmatched: 6. CDR1 SGHTA and CDR2 FQGNSA come from the germline V gene. In DNA form, the CDR3 reads TGTGCCAGCAGCCGCATGGGACTAGCGGTCCAAGAGACCCAGTACTTC. Encoded protein: CASSRMGLAVQETQYF.

On this clone itself: Other DNA sequences from this sample encode an identical CDR3 as well. The CDR3 bases are TGCGCCAGCAGCCAAGAAGGTCTAGGATACGAGCAGTACTTC. It yields the protein CASSQEGLGYEQYF. V usage is TRBV4-1 and J usage is TRBJ2-7; no clear D. This CDR3 spans 14 amino acids. Germline values: CDR1 MGHRA, CDR2 YSYEKL. V lost 0 bases to trimming and J lost 4 bases, with 10 bases between them.

This sequence joins TRBV7-8 and TRBJ2-1, with 9 bases matching TRBD1. Germline-derived CDR1 and CDR2 are SGHVS and FQNEAQ. V lost 4 bases to trimming and J lost 8 bases; unmatched junction nucleotides: 9. The CDR3 is 15 amino acids. The CDR3 loop is CASSSIRTGVHEQFF. The DNA of the CDR3 is TGTGCCAGCAGCTCCATCCGGACAGGGGTCCATGAGCAGTTCTTC.

As regards this clone: Other DNA variants within this sample encode the same CDR3. The chain is built from TRBV5-4 and TRBJ1-1; no clear D gene. CDR1 is SGHNT and CDR2 is YYREEE in the germline V gene (reference sequence). The CDR3 spans 12 residues. Trimming took off 2 bases at V and 3 bases at J, with 5 bases between the two ends. CDR3 amino acids: CASSLLDTEAFF. CDR3 in DNA: TGTGCCAGCAGCTTACTGGACACTGAAGCTTTCTTT.

This clone was detected only once. The V call is TRBV2, the J call TRBJ2-1; the D gene is possibly TRBD1 (6 bases). Trimming stripped 4 bases from V and 5 bases from J, with 18 bases between. In germline, CDR1 is SNHLY, CDR2 FYNNEI. The CDR3 is 16 residues long. CDR3 bases: TGTGCCAGCAGTGGGGATGTCCAGGGGTACAACAATGAGCAGTTCTTC. It translates to CASSGDVQGYNNEQFF. Using reference TRBV2 and TRBJ2-1 for the parts outside the CDR3, the full variable domain is EPEVTQTPSHQVTQMGQEVILRCVPISNHLYFYWYRQILGQKVEFLVSFYNNEISEKSEIFDDQFSVERPDGSNFTLKIRSTKLEDSAMYFCASSGDVQGYNNEQFFGPGTRLTVL.

Details on this clone: This may be a read error, as it is one base from a much larger clone. Other DNA sequences in this specimen translate into the identical CDR3. The rearrangement joins TRBV5-6 to TRBJ1-1; possible D gene TRBD1, 5 bases. Trimming stripped 2 bases from V and 4 bases from J, with 6 bases between. In germline, CDR1 is SGHDT, CDR2 YYEEEE. The CDR3 length is 12 residues. CDR3 protein: CASSFGGTEAFF. CDR3 sequence (DNA): TGTGCCAGCAGCTTCGGGGGCACTGAAGCTTTCTTT. Using reference TRBV5-6 and TRBJ1-1 for the parts outside the CDR3, the full variable domain is DAGVTQSPTHLIKTRGQQVTLRCSPKSGHDTVSWYQQALGQGPQFIFQYYEEEERQRGNFPDRFSGHQFPNYSSELNVNALLLGDSALYLCASSFGGTEAFFGQGTRLTVV.

The J gene is TRBJ2-3, the V gene TRBV28, with 10 bases lining up with TRBD2. CDR3 length: 16 residues. The V and J ends lost 1 base and 5 bases, in that order; junction bases with no gene match: 6. CDR1 is MDHEN and CDR2 is SYDVKM in the germline V gene. CDR3 in amino acids: CASSLYSGGAEDTQYF. The CDR3, as DNA: TGTGCCAGCAGTTTATACAGCGGGGGGGCCGAAGATACGCAGTATTTT.

Worth noting for this clone: One end of the junction does not line up with germline, which may come from a read error. This rearrangement joins TRBV7-7 to TRBJ2-3; D might be TRBD1 or TRBD2, each matching 5 bases. The germline CDR1 and CDR2 sequences are SSHAT and FNYEAQ (reference sequence). CDR3 size: 13 residues. The CDR3 bases are TGTGCTAGCAGCCCAGGGACCCCAGATACGCAGTATTTT. Translating it yields CASSPGTPDTQYF.

This chain uses TRBV19 with TRBJ2-7; TRBD1 agrees at 7 bases. Germline trimming cut 10 bases from V and 4 bases from J; bases unmatched to any gene: 7. The CDR3 runs to 12 residues. CDR1 and CDR2 (germline): LNHDA, SQIVND (reference sequence). The CDR3: CATKTGPYEQYF. Written as DNA, the CDR3 is TGTGCCACTAAGACAGGGCCGTACGAGCAGTACTTC.

V is TRBV19 and J is TRBJ1-6; D unresolved. Germline values: CDR1 LNHDA, CDR2 SQIVND (reference sequence). The CDR3 extends over 15 amino acids. V was cut by 7 bases and J by 3 bases, with 13 bases left in between. For the CDR3, the DNA is TGTGCCAGTACCAGCGGTATTGGCTATAATTCACCCCTCCACTTT. This codes for CASTSGIGYNSPLHF.

This clone occurred a few times. The chain recombines TRBV9 with TRBJ2-7; D gene ambiguous. This CDR3 has 14 residues. Trimming took off 0 bases at V and 2 bases at J, with 9 bases between the two ends. CDR1 SGDLS and CDR2 YYNGEE come from the germline V gene. The CDR3 nucleotides are TGTGCCAGCAGCGTAGGGACGGTAGCCTACGAGCAGTACTTC. Translated: CASSVGTVAYEQYF.

The chain uses TRBV27 and TRBJ2-7, with D possibly being TRBD1 (7 bases). This CDR3 comprises 16 residues. The germline V gene encodes CDR1 MNHEY and CDR2 SMNVEV (reference sequence). V was trimmed by 0 bases and J by 2 bases, leaving 14 bases between them. CDR3 coding DNA: TGTGCCAGCAGTTTATCGGCGGGGACAGACACCTACGAGCAGTACTTC. Protein sequence: CASSLSAGTDTYEQYF.

The genes are TRBV21-1 and TRBJ2-1; the D call TRBD2 from the table was never checked on the DNA. TRBV21-1 corresponds to a pseudogene. The CDR3 totals 18 residues. The CDR3 DNA is TGTGCCAGTACCTCTGGGACTAGCGGACATTCTAGAAGTAATGAGCAGTTCTTC. Translated: CASTSGTSGHSRSNEQFF.

This chain joins TRBV13 and TRBJ2-1; no definite D call. V dropped 2 bases and J dropped 8 bases, with 13 bases sitting between them. CDR3 length: 14 residues. Germline V gene sequence: CDR1 PRHDT, CDR2 FYEKMQ (reference sequence). The CDR3 DNA reads TGTGCCAGCAGCTTATCTCAAACCGGTCATGAGCAGTTCTTC. Encoded protein: CASSLSQTGHEQFF. Full variable domain (outside the CDR3, taken from reference TRBV13 and TRBJ2-1): AAGVIQSPRHLIKEKRETATLKCYPIPRHDTVYWYQQGPGQDPQFLISFYEKMQSDKGSIPDRFSAQQFSDYHSELNMSSLELGDSALYFCASSLSQTGHEQFFGPGTRLTVL.

This clone occurred a few times. Within the sample, other DNA sequences also encode this same CDR3. The chain carries TRBV5-1 and TRBJ1-2; TRBD1 is a possible D gene (6 bases). The CDR3 has 14 amino acids. Trimming removed 0 bases at V and 0 bases at J, with 6 bases between. The germline V gene has CDR1 SGHRS and CDR2 YFSETQ. In DNA, the CDR3 is TGCGCCAGCAGCTTGGACAGGGCTAACTATGGCTACACCTTC. As protein: CASSLDRANYGYTF.

J is TRBJ2-7 and V is TRBV28; D gene ambiguous. The CDR3 spans 14 residues. Germline CDR1 and CDR2: MDHEN and SYDVKM. With 6 bases removed from V and 0 bases from J, the gap between germline ends came to 12 bases. For the CDR3, the DNA is TGTGCCAGCAGGGTAGCTTCTAGCTCCTACGAGCAGTACTTC. Translated: CASRVASSSYEQYF.

This rearrangement joins TRBV7-4 to TRBJ1-2; a possible D gene is TRBD1 (6 bases). The CDR3 has 15 amino acids. CDR1 SGHVT and CDR2 SQSDAQ come from the germline V gene. V was pared by 7 bases and J by 3 bases, with 18 bases between. As DNA, the CDR3 is TGTGCCAGCATCCCTGCCGGGGGGGCGGACTATGGCTACACCTTC. Amino acid sequence: CASIPAGGADYGYTF.

With respect to this clone: Within the sample, other DNA sequences also encode this same CDR3. The chain couples TRBV27 to TRBJ2-7, with D possibly being TRBD1 or TRBD2 (5 bases each). Trimming took 5 bases from V and 1 from J, leaving 9 bases between them. Germline CDR1 MNHEY, CDR2 SMNVEV (reference sequence). This CDR3 region has 13 residues. The DNA for the CDR3 is TGTGCCAGCAGTGGGGGTTCTTCCTACGAGCAGTACTTC. Its protein is CASSGGSSYEQYF.

Remarks on this clone: Other DNA sequences in the sample encode the same CDR3. This chain links TRBV19 with TRBJ1-2; the D is unclear. The CDR3 has 12 amino acids. V lost 1 base, J lost 7 bases, and 7 bases lay in between. The germline gives CDR1 LNHDA, CDR2 SQIVND (reference sequence). CDR3 nucleotide sequence: TGTGCCAGTAGTATAGGAGCCGGTGGCTACACCTTC. Translated: CASSIGAGGYTF. The whole variable domain, filled in from reference TRBV19 and TRBJ1-2, reads DGGITQSPKYLFRKEGQNVTLSCEQNLNHDAMYWYRQDPGQGLRLIYYSQIVNDFQKGDIAEGYSVSREKKESFPLTVTSAQKNPTAFYLCASSIGAGGYTFGSGTRLTVV.

The rearrangement uses TRBV4-3 and TRBJ2-1, with D perhaps TRBD1 or TRBD2 (7 bases each). CDR3 length: 15 residues. Trimming left V 5 bases short and J 4 bases short, with 15 bases between. Germline CDR1 and CDR2: LGHNA and YSLEER. This CDR3 is CASSEGASGYNEQFF. The CDR3 nucleotides are TGCGCCAGCAGCGAGGGGGCTAGCGGATACAATGAGCAGTTCTTC.

The chain uses TRBV13 and TRBJ1-2; no reliable D call. Germline-derived CDR1 and CDR2 are PRHDT and FYEKMQ (reference sequence). The CDR3 consists of 17 residues. V dropped 5 bases and J dropped 4 bases, with 23 bases sitting between them. CDR3 region: CASSTSREEGSFYGYTF. The CDR3 nucleotides read TGTGCCAGCAGCACCTCAAGGGAAGAGGGCTCCTTCTATGGCTACACCTTC.

A word on this clone: The sample holds other DNA sequences that translate to the same CDR3. The chain has TRBV5-1 and TRBJ2-1; D tentatively fits TRBD1 or TRBD2 (5 bases each). Germline CDR1 and CDR2: SGHRS and YFSETQ. The CDR3 has 15 amino acids. V gave up 4 bases and J gave up 0 bases, with 11 bases separating them. DNA of the CDR3: TGCGCCAGCAGCCTAACAGGAGGCTCCTACAATGAGCAGTTCTTC. Encoded protein: CASSLTGGSYNEQFF.

The chain is built from TRBV11-2 and TRBJ2-1; TRBD2 matches at 12 bases. CDR1 and CDR2 from the germline V gene are SGHAT and FQNNGV. The CDR3 runs to 12 residues. The V and J ends lost 3 bases and 15 bases, in that order; junction bases with no gene match: 3. The CDR3 DNA reads as TGTGCCAGCAGCTTGACTAGCGGGAGCTGGTTCTTC. Amino acid sequence: CASSLTSGSWFF.